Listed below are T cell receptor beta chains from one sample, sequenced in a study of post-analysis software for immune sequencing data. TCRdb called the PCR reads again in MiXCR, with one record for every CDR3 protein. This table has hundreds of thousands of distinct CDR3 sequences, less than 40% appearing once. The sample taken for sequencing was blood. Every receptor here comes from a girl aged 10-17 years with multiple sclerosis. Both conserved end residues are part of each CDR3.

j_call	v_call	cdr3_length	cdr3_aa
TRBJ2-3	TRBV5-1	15	CASSLTPLEADTQYF
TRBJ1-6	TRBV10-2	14	CASIPDAGNSPLHF
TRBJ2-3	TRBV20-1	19	CSASPGTGAVYTSTDTQYF
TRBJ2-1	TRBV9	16	CASSATGTGFPHEQFF
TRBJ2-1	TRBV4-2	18	CASSHRGLAGASDNEQFF
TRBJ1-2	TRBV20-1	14	CSALSTGINYGYTF
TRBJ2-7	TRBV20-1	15	CSARDLRDPTYEQYF
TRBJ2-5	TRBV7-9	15	CASSLGETFQETQYF
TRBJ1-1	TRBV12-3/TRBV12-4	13	CASSPIPGLEAFF
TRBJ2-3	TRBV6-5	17	CASSYSKTRSLTDTQYF
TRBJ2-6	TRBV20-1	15	CSAIISTGGANVLTF
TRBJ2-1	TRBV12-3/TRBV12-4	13	CASRGAPGDEQFF
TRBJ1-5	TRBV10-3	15	CAISSGGGNGQPQHF
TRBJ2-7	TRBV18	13	CASSPPSGYEQYF
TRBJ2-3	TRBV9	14	CASSVGQFTDTQYF
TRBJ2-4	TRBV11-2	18	CASSLGNLGTGAKNIQYF
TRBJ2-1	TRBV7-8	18	CASSLTSGHLILTNEQFF
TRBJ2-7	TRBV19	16	CASSIGVSPSSYEQYF
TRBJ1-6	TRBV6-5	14	CASSGPSYNSPLHF
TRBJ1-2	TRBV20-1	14	CSAGPGQGGRGYTF
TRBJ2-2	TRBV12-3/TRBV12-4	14	CACRGSPQPGELFF
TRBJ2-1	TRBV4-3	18	CASSQVSGGARSYNEQFF
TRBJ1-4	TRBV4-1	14	CASSQQSTNEKLFF
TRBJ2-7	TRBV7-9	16	CASSLPGLAGNYEQYF
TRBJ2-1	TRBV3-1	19	CASSQDPGLAGGSYNEQFF
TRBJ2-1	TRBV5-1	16	CASSLEGLAVYNEQFF
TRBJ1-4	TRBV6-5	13	CASSYGTRGKLFF
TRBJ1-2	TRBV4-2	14	CASSQTDRGDGYTF
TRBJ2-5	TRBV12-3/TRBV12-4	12	CASSLGTQTQYF
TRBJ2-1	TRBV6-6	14	CASSYSRVYNEQFF
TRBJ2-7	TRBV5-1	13	CASSLRTGGEQYF
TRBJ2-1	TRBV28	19	CASSLGSGTFGGALNEQFF
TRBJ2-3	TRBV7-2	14	CASSLTGGTGTQYF
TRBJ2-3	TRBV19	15	CASSIRLAGKDTQYF
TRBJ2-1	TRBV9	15	CASSVESRPGNEQFF
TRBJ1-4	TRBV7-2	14	CASSPSGGNEKLFF
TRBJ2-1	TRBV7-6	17	CASSLGGPGPSYNEQFF
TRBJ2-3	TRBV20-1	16	CSASKGLAGGTDTQYF
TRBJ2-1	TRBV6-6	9	CASGTEQFF
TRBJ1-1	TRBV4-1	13	CASSHTNTGEAFF
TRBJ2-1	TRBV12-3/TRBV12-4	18	CASSFSTRSGGADNEQFF
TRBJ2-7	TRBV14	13	CASSQTDGYEQYF
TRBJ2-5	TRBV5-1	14	CASSFGDRQETQYF
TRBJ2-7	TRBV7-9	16	CASSSAGTGFRYEQYF
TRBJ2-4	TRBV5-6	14	CASAGGAFGVIQYF
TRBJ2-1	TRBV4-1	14	CASSQDRLFNEQFF
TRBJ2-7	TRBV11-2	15	CASSSLSTRPYEQYF
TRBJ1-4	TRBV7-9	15	CASSPPGQGGEKLFF
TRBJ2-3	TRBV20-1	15	CSAQSGRYSTDTQYF
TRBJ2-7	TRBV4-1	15	CASSLDRPGDYEQYF
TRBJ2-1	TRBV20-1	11	CSASLVNEQFF
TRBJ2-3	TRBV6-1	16	CASSSTGSPSTDTQYF
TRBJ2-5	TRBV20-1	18	CSARGLLRLGAEKETQYF
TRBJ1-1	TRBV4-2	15	CASSQDLGGQTEAFF
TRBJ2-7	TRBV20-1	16	CSALVNPKAGVYEQYF
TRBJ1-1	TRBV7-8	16	CASSLVRGGRNTEAFF
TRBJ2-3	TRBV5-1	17	CASSLRPRDSSTDTQYF